This is a list of T cell receptor beta chains from one sample in a study of T cells expressing NK-cell markers. TCRdb re-called the 5' RACE reads and gives one entry per CDR3 protein, without DNA. The table lists about 260,000 distinct CDR3 sequences. Sequenced input: blood T cells: a sorted CD56 or NKG2C T cell subset, CD4+ or CD8+ T cells, or bulk PBMC T cells (not recorded which). The receptors stem from a woman between 18 and 75 years old in good health. CDR3s include the opening cysteine and the closing phenylalanine or tryptophan. Fields, in order: V gene, J gene, CDR3 protein.

v_gene: TRBV5-6; j_gene: TRBJ2-3; CDR3aa: CASTTYRLNSATDTQYF
v_gene: TRBV4-3; j_gene: TRBJ2-7; CDR3aa: CASSQKTGTVSSYEQYF
v_gene: TRBV7-2; j_gene: TRBJ1-2; CDR3aa: CASSLLPENYGYTF
v_gene: TRBV7-2; j_gene: TRBJ2-1; CDR3aa: CASSQDQKKQFF
v_gene: TRBV7-3; j_gene: TRBJ2-5; CDR3aa: CASSFTGTGKPYF
v_gene: TRBV2; j_gene: TRBJ1-5; CDR3aa: CASSEEGQTNQPQHF
v_gene: TRBV3-1; j_gene: TRBJ2-1; CDR3aa: CASSVSTWAPEQFF
v_gene: TRBV5-1; j_gene: TRBJ1-1; CDR3aa: CASSWRTGQPGTEAFF
v_gene: TRBV7-2; j_gene: TRBJ2-1; CDR3aa: CASSTRTAYEQFF
v_gene: TRBV30; j_gene: TRBJ1-1; CDR3aa: CAWTAGQNTEAFF
v_gene: TRBV7-2; j_gene: TRBJ2-1; CDR3aa: CASSVGQTNNEQFF
v_gene: TRBV12-3/TRBV12-4; j_gene: TRBJ1-2; CDR3aa: CASSGDLSGYTF
v_gene: TRBV5-1; j_gene: TRBJ1-1; CDR3aa: CASSSDRVYVEAFF
v_gene: TRBV7-2; j_gene: TRBJ1-4; CDR3aa: CASSLVGGGYEKLFF
v_gene: TRBV6-1; j_gene: TRBJ2-1; CDR3aa: CASSWGVHEQFF
v_gene: TRBV6-5; j_gene: TRBJ1-4; CDR3aa: CASSWSGEKLFF
v_gene: TRBV7-6; j_gene: TRBJ1-3; CDR3aa: CASSSTRSDTIYF
v_gene: TRBV3-1; j_gene: TRBJ1-6; CDR3aa: CASSLLGDNSPLHF
v_gene: TRBV7-2; j_gene: TRBJ2-3; CDR3aa: CASSLFPAGGPADTQYF
v_gene: TRBV27; j_gene: TRBJ1-4; CDR3aa: CASSLSGSGEKLFF
v_gene: TRBV6-2/TRBV6-3; j_gene: TRBJ1-4; CDR3aa: CASSPRGSEKLFF
v_gene: TRBV19; j_gene: TRBJ1-4; CDR3aa: CASSGREKLFF
v_gene: TRBV7-9; j_gene: TRBJ1-5; CDR3aa: CASSLELGQPQHF
v_gene: TRBV5-1; j_gene: TRBJ2-2; CDR3aa: CASSLAAGNTGELFF
v_gene: TRBV30; j_gene: TRBJ1-5; CDR3aa: CAWSAGSNQPQHF
v_gene: TRBV12-3/TRBV12-4; j_gene: TRBJ2-5; CDR3aa: CASSLARPYMLRETQYF
v_gene: TRBV7-9; j_gene: TRBJ2-7; CDR3aa: CASSPGGTDYSYEQYF
v_gene: TRBV20-1; j_gene: TRBJ1-5; CDR3aa: CSARTGGDRFGQPQHF
v_gene: TRBV5-5; j_gene: TRBJ2-1; CDR3aa: CASSPYGGTGGVGEQFF
v_gene: TRBV18; j_gene: TRBJ1-2; CDR3aa: CASSDGKYYGYTF
v_gene: TRBV20-1; j_gene: TRBJ2-7; CDR3aa: CSAYRTAVTSVEQYF
v_gene: TRBV5-6; j_gene: TRBJ1-5; CDR3aa: CASSSTGLHSNQPQHF
v_gene: TRBV9; j_gene: TRBJ1-5; CDR3aa: CASTLQTLVGARGSNQPQHF
v_gene: TRBV20-1; j_gene: TRBJ2-7; CDR3aa: CSAIAGSVEQYF
v_gene: TRBV12-3/TRBV12-4; j_gene: TRBJ2-1; CDR3aa: CASSPPGLPYNEQFF
v_gene: TRBV12-3/TRBV12-4; j_gene: TRBJ2-3; CDR3aa: CASRLSRDTQYF
v_gene: TRBV7-2; j_gene: TRBJ2-1; CDR3aa: CASSLGGPTYNEQFF
v_gene: TRBV6-1; j_gene: TRBJ2-7; CDR3aa: CASIRQGPYEQYF
v_gene: TRBV4-1; j_gene: TRBJ2-3; CDR3aa: CASSQGSSGGGTQYF
v_gene: TRBV12-3/TRBV12-4; j_gene: TRBJ1-2; CDR3aa: CASSRRQDGYTF
v_gene: TRBV9; j_gene: TRBJ2-3; CDR3aa: CASSVQQGTLHTDTQYF
v_gene: TRBV12-3/TRBV12-4; j_gene: TRBJ1-5; CDR3aa: CASSLSTGLVGQPQHF
v_gene: TRBV9; j_gene: TRBJ1-1; CDR3aa: CASGMNTEAFF
v_gene: TRBV18; j_gene: TRBJ1-2; CDR3aa: CASSPTEEYGYTF
v_gene: TRBV9; j_gene: TRBJ2-2; CDR3aa: CASSVEAGGLSGELFF
v_gene: TRBV7-6; j_gene: TRBJ2-7; CDR3aa: CASSLEPNYEQYF
v_gene: TRBV10-3; j_gene: TRBJ1-1; CDR3aa: CATTGVTEAFF
v_gene: TRBV6-2/TRBV6-3; j_gene: TRBJ1-5; CDR3aa: CASSYLGPGQAGYSNQPQHF
v_gene: TRBV18; j_gene: TRBJ2-5; CDR3aa: CASSPYAETQYF
v_gene: TRBV14; j_gene: TRBJ2-1; CDR3aa: CASSQDSRLAGVDEQFF
v_gene: TRBV5-1; j_gene: TRBJ2-5; CDR3aa: CASSLFPGETQYF
v_gene: TRBV20-1; j_gene: TRBJ2-1; CDR3aa: CSAQYRLATGEQFF